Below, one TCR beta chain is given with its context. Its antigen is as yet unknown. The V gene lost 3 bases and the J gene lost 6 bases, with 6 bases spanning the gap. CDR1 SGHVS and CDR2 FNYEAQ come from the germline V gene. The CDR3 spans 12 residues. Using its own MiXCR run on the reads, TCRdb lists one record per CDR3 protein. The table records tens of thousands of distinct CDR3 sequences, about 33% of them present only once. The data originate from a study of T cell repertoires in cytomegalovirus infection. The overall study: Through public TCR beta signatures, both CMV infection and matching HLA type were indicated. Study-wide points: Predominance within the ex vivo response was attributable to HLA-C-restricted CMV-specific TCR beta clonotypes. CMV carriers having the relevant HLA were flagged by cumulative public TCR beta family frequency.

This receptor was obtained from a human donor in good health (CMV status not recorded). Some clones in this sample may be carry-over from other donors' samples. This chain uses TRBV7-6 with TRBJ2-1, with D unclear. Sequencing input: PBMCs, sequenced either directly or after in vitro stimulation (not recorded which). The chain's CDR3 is CASSFRSNEQFF. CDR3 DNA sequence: TGTGCCAGCAGCTTTAGGAGCAATGAGCAGTTCTTC.